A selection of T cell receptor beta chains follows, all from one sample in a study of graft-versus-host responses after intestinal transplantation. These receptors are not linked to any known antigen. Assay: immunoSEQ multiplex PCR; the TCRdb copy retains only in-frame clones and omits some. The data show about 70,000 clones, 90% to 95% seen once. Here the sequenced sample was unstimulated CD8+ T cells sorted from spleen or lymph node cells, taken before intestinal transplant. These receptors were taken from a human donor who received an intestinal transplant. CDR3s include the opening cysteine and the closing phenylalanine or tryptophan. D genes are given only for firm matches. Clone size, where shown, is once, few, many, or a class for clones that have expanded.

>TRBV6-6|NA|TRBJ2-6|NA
TGTGCCAGCAGTTTAGATGGGGCTGGGGCCAACGTCCTGACTTTC
CASSLDGAGANVLTF
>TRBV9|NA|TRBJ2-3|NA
TGTGCCAGCAGCGCCGGGGGACTCGGCACAGATACGCAGTATTTT
CASSAGGLGTDTQYF
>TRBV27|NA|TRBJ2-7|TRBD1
TGTGCCAGCAGCGGACAGGGCTACGAGCAGTACTTC
CASSGQGYEQYF
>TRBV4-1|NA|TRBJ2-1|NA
TGCGCCAGCAGCCTCCAGATCAGCGGGTTTTACAATGAGCAGTTCTTC
CASSLQISGFYNEQFF
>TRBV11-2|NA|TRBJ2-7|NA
TGTGCCAGCAGCGGAGTAGGGGAGGGGGGTTCCTACGAGCAGTACTTC
CASSGVGEGGSYEQYF
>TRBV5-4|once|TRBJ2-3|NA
TGTGCCAGCAGCTTGGAGGCAGCTAGCACAGATACGCAGTATTTT
CASSLEAASTDTQYF
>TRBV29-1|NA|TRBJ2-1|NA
TGCAGCGTTGCCGTTGCCGGAATCGAGTTCTTC
CSVAVAGIEFF
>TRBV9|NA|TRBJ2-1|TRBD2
TGTGCCAGCAGCTCCCGGACTAGCGGGATATTGGAAAATGAGCAGTTCTTC
CASSSRTSGILENEQFF
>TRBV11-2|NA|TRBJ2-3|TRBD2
TGTGCCAGCAGCTTAATGCTAGCGGGAACAGATACGCAGTATTTT
CASSLMLAGTDTQYF
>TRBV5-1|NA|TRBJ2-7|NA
TGCGCCAGCAGCTTGGCTCCGGGTTACGAGCAGTACTTC
CASSLAPGYEQYF
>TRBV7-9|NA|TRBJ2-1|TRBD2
TGTGCCAGCAGCTCTCTAGCGGGAGGTTTCAATGAGCAGTTCTTC
CASSSLAGGFNEQFF
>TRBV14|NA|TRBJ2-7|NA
TGTGCCAGCAGCCAAGTCTCAGGGAGCTACGAGCAGTACTTC
CASSQVSGSYEQYF
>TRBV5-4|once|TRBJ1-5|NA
TGTGCCAGCAGCTTGGCCGGGAGGGGCAGGGATCAGCCCCAGCATTTT
CASSLAGRGRDQPQHF
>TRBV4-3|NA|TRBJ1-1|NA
TGCGCCAGCAGCCTAAAAGTGAACACTGAAGCTTTCTTT
CASSLKVNTEAFF
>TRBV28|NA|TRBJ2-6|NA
TGTGCCAGCAGCTCCGTGGTACTTACCTCTGGGGCCAACGTCCTGACTTTC
CASSSVVLTSGANVLTF
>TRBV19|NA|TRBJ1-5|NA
TGTGCCAGTAGTATCGGACTTTATAGCAATCAGCCCCAGCATTTT
CASSIGLYSNQPQHF
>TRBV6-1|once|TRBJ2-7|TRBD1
TGTGCCAGCACCTACACCGGGACAGGGGGCTTCGAGCAGTACTTC
CASTYTGTGGFEQYF
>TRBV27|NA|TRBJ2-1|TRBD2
TGTGCCAGCAGTTTCGAGCCGGGACTAGCGGAATACAATGAGCAGTTCTTC
CASSFEPGLAEYNEQFF
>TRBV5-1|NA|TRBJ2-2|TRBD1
TGCGCCAGCAGCTCCTACCCGCCTTCAATTACCGGGACAGAGAACACCGGGGAGCTGTTTTTT
CASSSYPPSITGTENTGELFF
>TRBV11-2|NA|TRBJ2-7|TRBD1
TGTGCCAGCAGCTCCAAGAGTTCCGGGACAGGCCCCTACGAGCAGTACTTC
CASSSKSSGTGPYEQYF
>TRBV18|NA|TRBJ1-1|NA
TGTGCCAGCTCACCAAACGCATACACTGAAGCTTTCTTT
CASSPNAYTEAFF
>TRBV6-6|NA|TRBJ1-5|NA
TGTGCCAGCAGCCTAAGCCACGGGGGAAACAATCAGCCCCAGCATTTT
CASSLSHGGNNQPQHF
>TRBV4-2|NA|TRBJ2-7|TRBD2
TGTGCCAGCAGCCAAGAAAGCGGGAGCTCCTACGAGCAGTACTTC
CASSQESGSSYEQYF
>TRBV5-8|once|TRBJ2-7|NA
TGTGCCAGCAGCTCTCTCCAGGGGATCCCCTACGAGCAGTACTTC
CASSSLQGIPYEQYF
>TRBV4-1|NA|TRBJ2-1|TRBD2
TGCGCCAGCAGCCAAGATTGGAGGGAGGGAGTATCTCGGCAGTTCTTC
CASSQDWREGVSRQFF
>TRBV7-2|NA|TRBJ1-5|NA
TGTGCCAGCAGCTTAGAGGGACATCCTTCCAATCAGCCCCAGCATTTT
CASSLEGHPSNQPQHF
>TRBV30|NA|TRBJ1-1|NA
TGTGCCTGGAGTGTCGTGGGGAACACTGAAGCTTTCTTT
CAWSVVGNTEAFF
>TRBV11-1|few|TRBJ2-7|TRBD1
TGTGCCAGCAGCCAAAGCGGTGACAGGGGGCATTACGAGCAGTACTTC
CASSQSGDRGHYEQYF
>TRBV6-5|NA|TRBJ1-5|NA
TGTGCCAGCAGTGACTCGAGGGGGGGCAATCAGCCCCAGCATTTT
CASSDSRGGNQPQHF
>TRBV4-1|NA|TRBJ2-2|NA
TGCGCCAGCAGCCAAGAAGGGCTTTTCACCGGGGAGCTGTTTTTT
CASSQEGLFTGELFF
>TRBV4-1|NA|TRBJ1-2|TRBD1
TGCGCCAGCAGCCACCCGGACAGGGAGGACTATGGCTACACCTTC
CASSHPDREDYGYTF
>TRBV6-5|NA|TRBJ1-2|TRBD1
TGTGCCAGCGGTTCAGGGGGCAACTATGGCTACACCTTC
CASGSGGNYGYTF
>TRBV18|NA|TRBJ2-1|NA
TGTGCCAGCTCACCAGAGCTTGGCCAGGCGAGGGGCAATGAGCAGTTCTTC
CASSPELGQARGNEQFF
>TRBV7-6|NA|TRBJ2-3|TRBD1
TGTGCCAGCAGCTTCGACAGGGACAACCCCACAGATACGCAGTATTTT
CASSFDRDNPTDTQYF
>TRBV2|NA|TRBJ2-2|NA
TGTGCCAGCAGTGAAGCCTGGGACCCGTCGGCCCCGAACACCGGGGAGCTGTTTTTT
CASSEAWDPSAPNTGELFF
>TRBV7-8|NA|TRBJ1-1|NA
TGTGCCAGCAGCTTAGGGGGCGTGAACACTGAAGCTTTCTTT
CASSLGGVNTEAFF
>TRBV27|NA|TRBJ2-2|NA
TGTGCCAGCAGTCTAGGTTGGAACACCGGGGAGCTGTTTTTT
CASSLGWNTGELFF
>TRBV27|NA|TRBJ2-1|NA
TGTGCCAGCAATCCGGGACAAATAAGGCGTGAGGAGTTCTTC
CASNPGQIRREEFF
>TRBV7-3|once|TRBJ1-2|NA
TGTGCCAGCAGCTTATTAGGCGGACACTATGGCTACACCTTC
CASSLLGGHYGYTF
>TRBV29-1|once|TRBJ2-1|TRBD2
TGCAGCGTGGGGGGACTAGCGGGAAGGTATGAGCAGTTCTTC
CSVGGLAGRYEQFF
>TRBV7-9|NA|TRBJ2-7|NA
TGTGCCAGCAGCTTATTGGGAGACATAAGCTCCTACGAGCAGTACTTC
CASSLLGDISSYEQYF
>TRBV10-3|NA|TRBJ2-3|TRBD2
TGTGCCATCAGTGAGCCCTCTGGGCTTGGAGCGGGGCCAGTCACAGATACGCAGTATTTT
CAISEPSGLGAGPVTDTQYF
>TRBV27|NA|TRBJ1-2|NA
TGTGCCAGCAGTTATCGAGGATCCTATGGCTACACCTTC
CASSYRGSYGYTF
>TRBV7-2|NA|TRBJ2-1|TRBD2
TGTGCCAGCAGCCCAAGACTAGCGGGATTCGACAATGAGCAGTTCTTC
CASSPRLAGFDNEQFF
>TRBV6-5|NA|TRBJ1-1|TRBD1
TGTGCCAGCAGTCAAGACAGGGTCATGAACACTGAAGCTTTCTTT
CASSQDRVMNTEAFF